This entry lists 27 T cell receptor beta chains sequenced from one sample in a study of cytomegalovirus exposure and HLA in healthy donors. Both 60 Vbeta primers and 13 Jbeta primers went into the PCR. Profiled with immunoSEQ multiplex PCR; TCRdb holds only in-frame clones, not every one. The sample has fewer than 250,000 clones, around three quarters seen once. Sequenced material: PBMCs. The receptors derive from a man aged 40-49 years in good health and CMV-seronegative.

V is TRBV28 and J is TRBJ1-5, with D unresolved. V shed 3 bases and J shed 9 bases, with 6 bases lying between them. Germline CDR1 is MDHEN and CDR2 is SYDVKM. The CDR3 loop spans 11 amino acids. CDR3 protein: CASSLEWPQHF. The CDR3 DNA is TGTGCCAGCAGTTTGGAGTGGCCCCAGCATTTT.

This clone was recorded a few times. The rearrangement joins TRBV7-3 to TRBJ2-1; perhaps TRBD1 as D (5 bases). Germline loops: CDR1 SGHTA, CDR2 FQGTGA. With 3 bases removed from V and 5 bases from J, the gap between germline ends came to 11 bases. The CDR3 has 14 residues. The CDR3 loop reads CASSFAGSHNEQFF. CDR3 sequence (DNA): TGTGCCAGCAGCTTCGCAGGGTCTCACAATGAGCAGTTCTTC.

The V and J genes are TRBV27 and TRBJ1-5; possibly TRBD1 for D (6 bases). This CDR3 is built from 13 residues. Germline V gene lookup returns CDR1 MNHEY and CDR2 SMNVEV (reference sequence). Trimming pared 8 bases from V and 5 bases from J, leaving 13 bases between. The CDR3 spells CASLTGNYQPQHF. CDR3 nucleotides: TGTGCCAGCCTTACAGGGAATTATCAGCCCCAGCATTTT.

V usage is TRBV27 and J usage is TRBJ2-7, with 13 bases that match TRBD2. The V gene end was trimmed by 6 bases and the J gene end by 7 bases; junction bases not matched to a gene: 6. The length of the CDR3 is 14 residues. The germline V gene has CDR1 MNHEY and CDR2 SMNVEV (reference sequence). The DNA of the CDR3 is TGTGCCAGCAGCTCCGGGACTAGCGGGAAAGAGCAGTACTTC. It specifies CASSSGTSGKEQYF.

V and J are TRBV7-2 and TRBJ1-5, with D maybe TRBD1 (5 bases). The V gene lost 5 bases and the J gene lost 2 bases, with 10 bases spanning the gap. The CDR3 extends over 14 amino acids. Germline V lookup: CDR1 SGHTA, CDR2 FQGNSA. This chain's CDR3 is CASSLGGGNQPQHF. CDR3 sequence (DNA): TGTGCCAGCAGCCTCGGGGGGGGCAATCAGCCCCAGCATTTT.

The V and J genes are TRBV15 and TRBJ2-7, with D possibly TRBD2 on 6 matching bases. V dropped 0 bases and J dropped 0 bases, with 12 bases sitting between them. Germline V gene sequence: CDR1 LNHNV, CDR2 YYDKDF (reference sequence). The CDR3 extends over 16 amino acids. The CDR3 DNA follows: TGTGCCACCAGCAGAGACCGGCTAGCGAGCTCCTACGAGCAGTACTTC. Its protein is CATSRDRLASSYEQYF.

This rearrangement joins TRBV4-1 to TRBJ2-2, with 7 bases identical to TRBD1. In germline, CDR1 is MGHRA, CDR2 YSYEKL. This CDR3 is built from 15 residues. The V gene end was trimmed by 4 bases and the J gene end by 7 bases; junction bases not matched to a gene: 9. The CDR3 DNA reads TGCGCCAGCAGCCCTAAGACAGGGAGAGGCGGGGAGCTGTTTTTT. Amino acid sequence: CASSPKTGRGGELFF.

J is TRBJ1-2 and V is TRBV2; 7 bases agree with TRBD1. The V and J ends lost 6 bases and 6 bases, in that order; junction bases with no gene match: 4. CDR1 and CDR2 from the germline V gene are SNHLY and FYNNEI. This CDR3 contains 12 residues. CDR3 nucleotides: TGTGCCAGCAGCCCCGACAGGGATGGCTACACCTTC. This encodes CASSPDRDGYTF.

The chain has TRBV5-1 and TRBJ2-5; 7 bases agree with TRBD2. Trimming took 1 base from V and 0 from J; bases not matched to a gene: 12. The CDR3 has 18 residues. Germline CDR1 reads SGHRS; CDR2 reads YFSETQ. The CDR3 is CASSLPTLAGEYQETQYF. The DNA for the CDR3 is TGCGCCAGCAGCTTGCCAACGCTGGCGGGGGAGTACCAAGAGACCCAGTACTTC.

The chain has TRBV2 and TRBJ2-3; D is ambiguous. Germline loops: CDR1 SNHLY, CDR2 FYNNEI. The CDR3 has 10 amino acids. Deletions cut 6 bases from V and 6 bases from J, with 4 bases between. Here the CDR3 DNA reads TGTGCCAGCAGAGCGGATACGCAGTATTTT. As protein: CASRADTQYF. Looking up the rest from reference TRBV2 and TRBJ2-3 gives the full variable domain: EPEVTQTPSHQVTQMGQEVILRCVPISNHLYFYWYRQILGQKVEFLVSFYNNEISEKSEIFDDQFSVERPDGSNFTLKIRSTKLEDSAMYFCASRADTQYFGPGTRLTVL.

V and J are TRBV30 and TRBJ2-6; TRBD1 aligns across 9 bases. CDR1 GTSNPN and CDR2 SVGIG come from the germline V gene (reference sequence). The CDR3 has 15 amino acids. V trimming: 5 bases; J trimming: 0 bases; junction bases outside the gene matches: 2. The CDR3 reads CAWGQGRSGANVLTF. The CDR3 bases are TGTGCCTGGGGACAGGGGCGCTCTGGGGCCAACGTCCTGACTTTC. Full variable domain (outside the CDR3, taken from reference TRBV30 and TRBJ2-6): SQTIHQWPATLVQPVGSPLSLECTVEGTSNPNLYWYRQAAGRGLQLLFYSVGIGQISSEVPQNLSASRPQDRQFILSSKKLLLSDSGFYLCAWGQGRSGANVLTFGAGSRLTVL.

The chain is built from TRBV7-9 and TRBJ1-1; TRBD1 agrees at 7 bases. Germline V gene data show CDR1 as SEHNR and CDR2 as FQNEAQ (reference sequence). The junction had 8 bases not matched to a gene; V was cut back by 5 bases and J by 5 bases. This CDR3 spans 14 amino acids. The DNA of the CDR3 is TGTGCCAGCAGCCTGGGACAGTCTTTGACTGAAGCTTTCTTT. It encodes CASSLGQSLTEAFF.

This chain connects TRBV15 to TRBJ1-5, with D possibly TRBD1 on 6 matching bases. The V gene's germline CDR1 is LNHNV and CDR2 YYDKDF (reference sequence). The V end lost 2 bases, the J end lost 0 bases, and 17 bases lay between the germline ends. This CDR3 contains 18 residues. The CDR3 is CATSRKGHLGNSNQPQHF. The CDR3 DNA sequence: TGTGCCACCAGCAGAAAGGGACACCTTGGTAATAGCAATCAGCCCCAGCATTTT.

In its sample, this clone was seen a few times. The CDR3 DNA reads TGTGCCAGCAGCCAAGATTGGGACTTCCAAGAGACCCAGTACTTC. Amino acid sequence: CASSQDWDFQETQYF. This rearrangement joins TRBV4-2 to TRBJ2-5, with D perhaps TRBD2 (6 bases). This CDR3 has 15 amino acids. Germline CDR1 and CDR2: LGHNA and YNFKEQ. Trimming pared 0 bases from V and 1 base from J, leaving 9 bases between.

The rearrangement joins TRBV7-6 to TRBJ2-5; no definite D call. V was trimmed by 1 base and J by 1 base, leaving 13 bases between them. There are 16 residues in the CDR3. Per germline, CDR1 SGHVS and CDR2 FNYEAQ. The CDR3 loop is CASSLDRAMSQETQYF. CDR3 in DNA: TGTGCCAGCAGCTTAGATCGAGCTATGTCCCAAGAGACCCAGTACTTC.

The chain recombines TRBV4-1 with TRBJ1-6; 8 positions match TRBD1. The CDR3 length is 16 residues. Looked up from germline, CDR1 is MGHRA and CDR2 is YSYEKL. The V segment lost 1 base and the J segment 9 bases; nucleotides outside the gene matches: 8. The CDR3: CASSQGGQGRFSPLHF. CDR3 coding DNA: TGCGCCAGCAGCCAAGGTGGACAGGGAAGGTTTTCACCCCTCCACTTT.

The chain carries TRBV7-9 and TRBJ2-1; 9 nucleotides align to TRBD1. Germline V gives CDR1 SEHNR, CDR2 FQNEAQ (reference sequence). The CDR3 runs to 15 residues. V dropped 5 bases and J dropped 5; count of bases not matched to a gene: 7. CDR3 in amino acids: CASSHPGQGNNEQFF. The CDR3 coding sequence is TGTGCCAGCAGCCACCCGGGACAGGGTAACAATGAGCAGTTCTTC.

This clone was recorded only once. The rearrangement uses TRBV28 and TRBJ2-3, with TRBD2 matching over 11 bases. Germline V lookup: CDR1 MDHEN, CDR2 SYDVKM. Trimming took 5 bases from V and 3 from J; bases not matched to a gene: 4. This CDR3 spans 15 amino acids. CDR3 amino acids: CASSLLAGETDTQYF. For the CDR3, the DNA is TGTGCCAGCAGTCTACTAGCGGGAGAGACAGATACGCAGTATTTT.

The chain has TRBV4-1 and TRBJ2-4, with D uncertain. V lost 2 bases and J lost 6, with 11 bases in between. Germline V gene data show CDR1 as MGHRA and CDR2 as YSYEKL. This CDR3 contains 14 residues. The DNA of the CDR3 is TGCGCCAGCAGCCAACCGCGCGAACTAAACATTCAGTACTTC. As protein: CASSQPRELNIQYF.

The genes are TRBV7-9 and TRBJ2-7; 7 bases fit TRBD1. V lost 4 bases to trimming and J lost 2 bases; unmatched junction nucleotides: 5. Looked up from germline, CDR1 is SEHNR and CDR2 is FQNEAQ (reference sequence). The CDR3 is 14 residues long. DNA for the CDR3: TGTGCCAGCAGCTCCACAGGGGTCGCCTACGAGCAGTACTTC. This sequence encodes CASSSTGVAYEQYF. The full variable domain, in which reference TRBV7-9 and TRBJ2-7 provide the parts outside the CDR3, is DTGVSQNPRHKITKRGQNVTFRCDPISEHNRLYWYRQTLGQGPEFLTYFQNEAQLEKSRLLSDRFSAERPKGSFSTLEIQRTEQGDSAMYLCASSSTGVAYEQYFGPGTRLTVT.

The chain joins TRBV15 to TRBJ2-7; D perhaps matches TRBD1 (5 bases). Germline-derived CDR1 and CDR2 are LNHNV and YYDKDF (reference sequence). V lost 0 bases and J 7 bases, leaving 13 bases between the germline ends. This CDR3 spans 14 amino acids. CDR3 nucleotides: TGTGCCACCAGCAGAGATTTATCAGGGTGGGAGCAGTACTTC. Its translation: CATSRDLSGWEQYF.

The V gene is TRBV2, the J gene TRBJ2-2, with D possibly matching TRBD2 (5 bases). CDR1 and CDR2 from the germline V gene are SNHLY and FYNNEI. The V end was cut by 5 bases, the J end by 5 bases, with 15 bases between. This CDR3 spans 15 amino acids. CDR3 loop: CASSQTHSGTGELFF. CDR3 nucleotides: TGTGCCAGCAGTCAGACACATTCGGGGACCGGGGAGCTGTTTTTT.

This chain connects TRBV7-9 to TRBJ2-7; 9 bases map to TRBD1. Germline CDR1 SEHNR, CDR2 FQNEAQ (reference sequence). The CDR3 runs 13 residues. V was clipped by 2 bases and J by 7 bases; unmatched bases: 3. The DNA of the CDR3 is TGTGCCAGCAGCTTAAGGACAGGGGTTGAGCAGTACTTC. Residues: CASSLRTGVEQYF. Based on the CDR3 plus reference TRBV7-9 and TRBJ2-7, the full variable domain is DTGVSQNPRHKITKRGQNVTFRCDPISEHNRLYWYRQTLGQGPEFLTYFQNEAQLEKSRLLSDRFSAERPKGSFSTLEIQRTEQGDSAMYLCASSLRTGVEQYFGPGTRLTVT.

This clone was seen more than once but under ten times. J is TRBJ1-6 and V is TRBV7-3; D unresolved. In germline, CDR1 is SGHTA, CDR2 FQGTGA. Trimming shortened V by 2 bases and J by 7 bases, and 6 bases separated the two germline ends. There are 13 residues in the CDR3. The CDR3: CASSLSLNSPLHF. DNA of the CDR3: TGTGCCAGCAGCTTATCACTGAATTCACCCCTCCACTTT.

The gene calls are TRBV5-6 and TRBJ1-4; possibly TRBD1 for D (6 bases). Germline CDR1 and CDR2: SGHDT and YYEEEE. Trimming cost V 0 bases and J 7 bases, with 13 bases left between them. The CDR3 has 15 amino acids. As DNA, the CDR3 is TGTGCCAGCAGCTTGGGAGGGGGATCGAGTGAAAAACTGTTTTTT. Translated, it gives CASSLGGGSSEKLFF.

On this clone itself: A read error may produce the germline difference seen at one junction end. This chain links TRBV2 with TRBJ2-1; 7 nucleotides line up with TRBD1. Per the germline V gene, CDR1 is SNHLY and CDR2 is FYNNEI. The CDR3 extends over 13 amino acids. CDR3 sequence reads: CAGRQGSYNEQFF. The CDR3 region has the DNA TGTGCCGGCAGACAGGGTAGCTACAATGAGCAGTTCTTC.

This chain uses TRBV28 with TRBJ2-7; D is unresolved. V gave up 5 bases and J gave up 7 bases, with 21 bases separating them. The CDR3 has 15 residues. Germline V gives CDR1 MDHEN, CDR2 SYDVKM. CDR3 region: CASSPPVPLTGEQYF. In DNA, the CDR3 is TGTGCCAGCAGTCCCCCGGTCCCTTTAACGGGTGAGCAGTACTTC.